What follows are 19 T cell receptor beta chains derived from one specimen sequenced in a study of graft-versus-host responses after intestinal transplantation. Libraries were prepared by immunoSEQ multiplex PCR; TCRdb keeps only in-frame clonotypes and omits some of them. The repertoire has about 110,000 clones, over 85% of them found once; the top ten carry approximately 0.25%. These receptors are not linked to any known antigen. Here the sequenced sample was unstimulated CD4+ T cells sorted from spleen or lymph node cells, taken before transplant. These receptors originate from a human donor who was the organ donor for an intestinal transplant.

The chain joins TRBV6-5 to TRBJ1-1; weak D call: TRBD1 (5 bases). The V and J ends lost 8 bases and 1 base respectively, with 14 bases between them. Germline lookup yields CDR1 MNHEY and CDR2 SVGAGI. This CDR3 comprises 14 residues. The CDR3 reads CASDRSQGNTEAFF. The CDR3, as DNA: TGTGCCAGCGACCGGTCCCAGGGGAACACTGAAGCTTTCTTT.

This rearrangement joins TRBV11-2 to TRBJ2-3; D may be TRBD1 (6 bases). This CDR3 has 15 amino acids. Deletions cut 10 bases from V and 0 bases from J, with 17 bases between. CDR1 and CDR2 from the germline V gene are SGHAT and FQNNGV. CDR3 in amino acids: CANSRGSGSTDTQYF. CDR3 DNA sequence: TGTGCCAACTCGAGGGGGAGCGGCAGCACAGATACGCAGTATTTT.

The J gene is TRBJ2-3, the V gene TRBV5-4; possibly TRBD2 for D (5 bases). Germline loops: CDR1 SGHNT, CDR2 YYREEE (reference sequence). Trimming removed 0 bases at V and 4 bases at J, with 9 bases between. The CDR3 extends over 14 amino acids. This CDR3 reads CASSLELASDTQYF. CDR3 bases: TGTGCCAGCAGCTTGGAGCTAGCCTCAGATACGCAGTATTTT.

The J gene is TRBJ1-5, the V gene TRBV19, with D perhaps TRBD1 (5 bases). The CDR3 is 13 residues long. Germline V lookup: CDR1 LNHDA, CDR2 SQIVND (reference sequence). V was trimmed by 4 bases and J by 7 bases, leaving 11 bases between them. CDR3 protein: CASSNQGDQPQHF. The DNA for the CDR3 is TGTGCCAGTAGTAATCAAGGGGACCAGCCCCAGCATTTT.

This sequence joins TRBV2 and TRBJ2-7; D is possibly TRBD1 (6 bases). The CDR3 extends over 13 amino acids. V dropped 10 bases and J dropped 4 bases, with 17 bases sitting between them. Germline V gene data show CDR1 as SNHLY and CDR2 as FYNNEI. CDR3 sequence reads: CATQRGLGYEQYF. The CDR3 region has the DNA TGTGCCACTCAGAGGGGGTTGGGGTACGAGCAGTACTTC.

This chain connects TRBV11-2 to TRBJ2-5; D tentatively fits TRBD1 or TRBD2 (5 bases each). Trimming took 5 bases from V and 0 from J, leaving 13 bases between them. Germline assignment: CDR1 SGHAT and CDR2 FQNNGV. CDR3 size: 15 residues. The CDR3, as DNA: TGTGCCAGCAGCGCCGGGACGGCGTACCAAGAGACCCAGTACTTC. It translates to CASSAGTAYQETQYF. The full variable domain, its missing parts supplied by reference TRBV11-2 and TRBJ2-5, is EAGVAQSPRYKIIEKRQSVAFWCNPISGHATLYWYQQILGQGPKLLIQFQNNGVVDDSQLPKDRFSAERLKGVDSTLKIQPAKLEDSAVYLCASSAGTAYQETQYFGPGTRLLVL.

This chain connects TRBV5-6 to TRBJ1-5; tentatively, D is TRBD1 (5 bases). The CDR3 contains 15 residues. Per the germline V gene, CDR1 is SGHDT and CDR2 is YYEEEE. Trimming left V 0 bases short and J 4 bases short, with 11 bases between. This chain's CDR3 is CASSLGREVNQPQHF. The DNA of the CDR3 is TGTGCCAGCAGCTTGGGCAGGGAGGTTAATCAGCCCCAGCATTTT.

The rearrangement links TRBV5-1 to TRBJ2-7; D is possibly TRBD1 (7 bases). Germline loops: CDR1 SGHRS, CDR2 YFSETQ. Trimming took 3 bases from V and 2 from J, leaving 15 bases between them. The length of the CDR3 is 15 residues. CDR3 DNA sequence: TGCGCCAGCAGCTCGCGGGGCGGACAGGCCTACGAGCAGTACTTC. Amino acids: CASSSRGGQAYEQYF.

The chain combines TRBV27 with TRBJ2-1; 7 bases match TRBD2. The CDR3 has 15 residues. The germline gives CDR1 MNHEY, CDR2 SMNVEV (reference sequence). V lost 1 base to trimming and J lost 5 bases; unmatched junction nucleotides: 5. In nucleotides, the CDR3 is TGTGCCAGCAGTTTATGGGGGAGGGGACACAATGAGCAGTTCTTC. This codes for CASSLWGRGHNEQFF.

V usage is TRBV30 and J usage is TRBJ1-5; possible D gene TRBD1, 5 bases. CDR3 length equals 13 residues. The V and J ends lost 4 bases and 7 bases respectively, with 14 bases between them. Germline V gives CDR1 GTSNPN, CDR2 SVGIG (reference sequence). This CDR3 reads CAWTPGGEQPQHF. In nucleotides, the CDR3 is TGTGCCTGGACCCCCGGGGGAGAACAGCCCCAGCATTTT.

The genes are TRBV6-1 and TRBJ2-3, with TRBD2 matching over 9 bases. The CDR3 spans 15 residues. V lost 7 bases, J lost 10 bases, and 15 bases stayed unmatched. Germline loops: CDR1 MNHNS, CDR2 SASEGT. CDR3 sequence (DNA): TGTGCCAGCAAACCTATAGCGGGAGCAGCCTTCCCGCAGTATTTT. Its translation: CASKPIAGAAFPQYF.

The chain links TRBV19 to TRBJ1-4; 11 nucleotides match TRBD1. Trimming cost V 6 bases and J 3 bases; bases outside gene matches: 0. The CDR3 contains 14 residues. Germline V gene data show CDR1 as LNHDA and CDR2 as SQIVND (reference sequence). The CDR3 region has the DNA TGTGCCAGTAGGGGACAGGGGGCTAATGAAAAACTGTTTTTT. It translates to CASRGQGANEKLFF. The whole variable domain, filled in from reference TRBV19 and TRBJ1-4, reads DGGITQSPKYLFRKEGQNVTLSCEQNLNHDAMYWYRQDPGQGLRLIYYSQIVNDFQKGDIAEGYSVSREKKESFPLTVTSAQKNPTAFYLCASRGQGANEKLFFGSGTQLSVL.

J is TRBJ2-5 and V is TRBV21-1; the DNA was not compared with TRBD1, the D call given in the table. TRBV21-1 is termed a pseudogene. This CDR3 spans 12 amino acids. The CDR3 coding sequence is TGTGCCAGCAGTACAGGGGAAGAGACCCAGTACTTC. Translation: CASSTGEETQYF.

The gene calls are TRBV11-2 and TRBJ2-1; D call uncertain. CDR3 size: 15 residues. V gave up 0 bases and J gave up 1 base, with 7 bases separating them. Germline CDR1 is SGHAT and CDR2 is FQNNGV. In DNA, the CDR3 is TGTGCCAGCAGCTTAGACTGGGAATCCTACAATGAGCAGTTCTTC. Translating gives CASSLDWESYNEQFF. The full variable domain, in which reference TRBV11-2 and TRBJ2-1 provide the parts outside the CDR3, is EAGVAQSPRYKIIEKRQSVAFWCNPISGHATLYWYQQILGQGPKLLIQFQNNGVVDDSQLPKDRFSAERLKGVDSTLKIQPAKLEDSAVYLCASSLDWESYNEQFFGPGTRLTVL.

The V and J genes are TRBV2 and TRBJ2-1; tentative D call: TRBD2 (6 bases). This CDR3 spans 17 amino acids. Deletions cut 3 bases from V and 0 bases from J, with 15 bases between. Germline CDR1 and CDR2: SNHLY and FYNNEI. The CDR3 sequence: CASSEGGMQVSYNEQFF. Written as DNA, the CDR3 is TGTGCCAGCAGTGAGGGCGGGATGCAGGTCTCCTACAATGAGCAGTTCTTC.

The CDR3 spells CASSLVPGGWAGTSSYNEQFF. As DNA, the CDR3 is TGCGCCAGCAGCTTGGTTCCTGGAGGATGGGCGGGAACAAGCTCCTACAATGAGCAGTTCTTC. This chain joins TRBV5-1 and TRBJ2-1; perhaps TRBD2 as D (6 bases). V lost 0 bases and J 0 bases, leaving 25 bases between the germline ends. Looked up from germline, CDR1 is SGHRS and CDR2 is YFSETQ. The CDR3 runs 21 residues. Combining the CDR3 with reference TRBV5-1 and TRBJ2-1 gives the whole variable domain KAGVTQTPRYLIKTRGQQVTLSCSPISGHRSVSWYQQTPGQGLQFLFEYFSETQRNKGNFPGRFSGRQFSNSRSEMNVSTLELGDSALYLCASSLVPGGWAGTSSYNEQFFGPGTRLTVL.

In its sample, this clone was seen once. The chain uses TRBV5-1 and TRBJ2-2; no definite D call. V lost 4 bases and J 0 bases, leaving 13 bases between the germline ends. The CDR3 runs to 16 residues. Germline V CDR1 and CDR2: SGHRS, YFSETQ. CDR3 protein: CASSPVVVTNTGELFF. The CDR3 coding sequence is TGCGCCAGCAGCCCCGTCGTGGTCACGAACACCGGGGAGCTGTTTTTT. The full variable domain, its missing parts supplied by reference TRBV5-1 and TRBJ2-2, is KAGVTQTPRYLIKTRGQQVTLSCSPISGHRSVSWYQQTPGQGLQFLFEYFSETQRNKGNFPGRFSGRQFSNSRSEMNVSTLELGDSALYLCASSPVVVTNTGELFFGEGSRLTVL.

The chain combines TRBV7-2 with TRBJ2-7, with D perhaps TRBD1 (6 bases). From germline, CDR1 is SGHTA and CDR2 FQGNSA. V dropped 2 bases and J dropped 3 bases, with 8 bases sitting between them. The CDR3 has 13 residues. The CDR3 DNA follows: TGTGCCAGCAGCTTACACAGGGACTACGAGCAGTACTTC. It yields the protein CASSLHRDYEQYF.

This CDR3 reads CASSGSGTGKRYF. The CDR3, as DNA: TGTGCCAGCAGTGGTTCCGGGACAGGAAAGCGATACTTC. V and J are TRBV6-5 and TRBJ2-7; TRBD1 matches 8 bases. Germline CDR1 reads MNHEY; CDR2 reads SVGAGI. J gave up 13 bases and V 5 bases, and 13 bases lay outside the gene matches. This CDR3 comprises 13 residues.